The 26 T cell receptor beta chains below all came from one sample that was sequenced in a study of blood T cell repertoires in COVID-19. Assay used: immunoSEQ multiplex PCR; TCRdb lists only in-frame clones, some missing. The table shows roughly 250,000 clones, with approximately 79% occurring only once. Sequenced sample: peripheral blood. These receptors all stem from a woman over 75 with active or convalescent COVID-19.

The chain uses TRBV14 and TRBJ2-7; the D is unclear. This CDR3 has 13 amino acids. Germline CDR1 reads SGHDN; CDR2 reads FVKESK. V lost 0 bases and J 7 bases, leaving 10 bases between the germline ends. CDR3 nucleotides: TGTGCCAGCAGCCAAGAGCCTAGGCAGGAGCAGTACTTC. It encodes CASSQEPRQEQYF.

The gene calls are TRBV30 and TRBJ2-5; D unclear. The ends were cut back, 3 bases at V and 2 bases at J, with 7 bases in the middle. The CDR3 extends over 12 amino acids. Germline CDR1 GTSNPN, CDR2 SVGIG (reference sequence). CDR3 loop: CAWRNSQETQYF. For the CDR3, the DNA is TGTGCCTGGAGAAACAGTCAAGAGACCCAGTACTTC.

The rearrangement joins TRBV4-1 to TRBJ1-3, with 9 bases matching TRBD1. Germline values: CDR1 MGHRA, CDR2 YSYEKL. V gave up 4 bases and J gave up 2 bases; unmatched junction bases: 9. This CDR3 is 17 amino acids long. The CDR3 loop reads CASSLVERTGAGNTIYF. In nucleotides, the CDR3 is TGCGCCAGCAGCCTAGTAGAACGGACAGGGGCTGGAAACACCATATATTTT.

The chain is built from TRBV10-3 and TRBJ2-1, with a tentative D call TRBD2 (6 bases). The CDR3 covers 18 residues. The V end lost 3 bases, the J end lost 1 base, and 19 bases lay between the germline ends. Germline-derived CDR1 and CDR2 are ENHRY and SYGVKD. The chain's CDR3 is CAISEPGLIKGSYNEQFF. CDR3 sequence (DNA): TGTGCCATCAGTGAACCGGGACTGATAAAAGGTTCCTACAATGAGCAGTTCTTC.

The DNA of the CDR3 is TGTGCCAGCACCTTGACTAGTTCCTACGAGCAGTACTTC. The encoded protein is CASTLTSSYEQYF. The V gene is TRBV12-3 or TRBV12-4, the J gene TRBJ2-7; the D gene is possibly TRBD2 (6 bases). This CDR3 contains 13 residues. Trimming stripped 7 bases from V and 1 base from J, with 11 bases between.

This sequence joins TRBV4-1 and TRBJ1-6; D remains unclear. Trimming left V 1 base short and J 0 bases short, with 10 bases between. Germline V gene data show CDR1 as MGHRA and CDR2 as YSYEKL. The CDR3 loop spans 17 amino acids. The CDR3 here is CASSQVSPRSYNSPLHF. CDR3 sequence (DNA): TGCGCCAGCAGCCAAGTATCCCCCCGCTCCTATAATTCACCCCTCCACTTT.

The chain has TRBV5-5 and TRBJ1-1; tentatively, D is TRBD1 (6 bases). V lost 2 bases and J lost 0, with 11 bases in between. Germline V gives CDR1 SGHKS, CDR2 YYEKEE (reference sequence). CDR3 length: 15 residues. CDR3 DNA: TGTGCCAGCAGCTTAATGACAGGAATGAACACTGAAGCTTTCTTT. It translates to CASSLMTGMNTEAFF.

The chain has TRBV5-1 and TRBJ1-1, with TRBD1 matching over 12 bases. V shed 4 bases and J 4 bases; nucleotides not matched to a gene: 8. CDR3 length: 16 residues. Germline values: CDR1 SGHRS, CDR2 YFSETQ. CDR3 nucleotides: TGCGCCAGCAGCCCTGGGACAGGGGGCATAGGCACTGAAGCTTTCTTT. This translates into CASSPGTGGIGTEAFF.

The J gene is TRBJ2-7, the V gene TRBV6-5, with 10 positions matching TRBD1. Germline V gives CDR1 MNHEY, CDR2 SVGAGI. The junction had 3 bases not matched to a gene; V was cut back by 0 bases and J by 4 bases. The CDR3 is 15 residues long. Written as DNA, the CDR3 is TGTGCCAGCAGTTACTCCGGGACAGGGGAATACGAGCAGTACTTC. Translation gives CASSYSGTGEYEQYF.

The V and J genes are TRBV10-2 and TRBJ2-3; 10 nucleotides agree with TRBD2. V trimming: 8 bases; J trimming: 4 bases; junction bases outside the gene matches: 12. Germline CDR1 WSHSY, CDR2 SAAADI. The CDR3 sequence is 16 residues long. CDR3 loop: CASLPNPGLAPDTQYF. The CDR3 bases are TGCGCCAGCCTCCCCAACCCGGGACTAGCGCCAGATACGCAGTATTTT.

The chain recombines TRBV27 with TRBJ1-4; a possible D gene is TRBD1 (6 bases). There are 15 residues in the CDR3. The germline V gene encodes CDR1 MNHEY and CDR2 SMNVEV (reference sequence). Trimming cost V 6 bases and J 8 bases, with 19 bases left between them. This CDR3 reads CASSLGRGPMEKLFF. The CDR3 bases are TGTGCCAGCAGCCTCGGCAGGGGACCTATGGAAAAACTGTTTTTT.

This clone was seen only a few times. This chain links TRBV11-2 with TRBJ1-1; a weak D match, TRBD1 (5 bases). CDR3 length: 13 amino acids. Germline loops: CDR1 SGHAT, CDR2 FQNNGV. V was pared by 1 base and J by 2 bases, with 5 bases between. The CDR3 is CASSLGTNTEAFF. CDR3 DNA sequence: TGTGCCAGCAGCTTAGGGACAAACACTGAAGCTTTCTTT.

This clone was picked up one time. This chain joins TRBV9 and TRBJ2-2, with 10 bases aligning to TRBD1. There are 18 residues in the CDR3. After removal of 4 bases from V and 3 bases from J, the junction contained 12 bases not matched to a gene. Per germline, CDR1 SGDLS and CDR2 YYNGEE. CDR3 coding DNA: TGTGCCAGCAGCCACCCTTCTCGGGACAGGGGAGACACCGGGGAGCTGTTTTTT. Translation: CASSHPSRDRGDTGELFF.

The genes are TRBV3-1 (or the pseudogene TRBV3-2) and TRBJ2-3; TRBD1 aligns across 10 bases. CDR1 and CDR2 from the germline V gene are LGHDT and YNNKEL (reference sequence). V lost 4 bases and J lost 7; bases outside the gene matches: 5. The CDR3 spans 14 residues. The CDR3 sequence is CASSPRDRGHTQYF. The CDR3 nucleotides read TGTGCCAGCAGCCCCAGGGACAGGGGACATACGCAGTATTTT.

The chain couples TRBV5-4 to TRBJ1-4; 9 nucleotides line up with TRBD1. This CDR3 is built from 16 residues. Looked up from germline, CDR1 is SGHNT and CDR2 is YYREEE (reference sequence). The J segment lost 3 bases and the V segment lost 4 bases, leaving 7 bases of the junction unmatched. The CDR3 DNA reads TGTGCCAGCAGCCTCAAACAGGGGGCAGCTAATGAAAAACTGTTTTTT. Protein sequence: CASSLKQGAANEKLFF.

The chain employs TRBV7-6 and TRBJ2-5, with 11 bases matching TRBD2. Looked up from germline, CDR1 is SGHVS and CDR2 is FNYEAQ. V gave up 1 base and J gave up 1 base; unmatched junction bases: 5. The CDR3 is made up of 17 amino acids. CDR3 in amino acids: CASSLEALAGGQETQYF. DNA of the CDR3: TGTGCCAGCAGCTTAGAGGCCCTAGCGGGAGGCCAAGAGACCCAGTACTTC. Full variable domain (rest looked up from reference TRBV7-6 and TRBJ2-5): GAGVSQSPRYKVTKRGQDVALRCDPISGHVSLYWYRQALGQGPEFLTYFNYEAQQDKSGLPNDRFSAERPEGSISTLTIQRTEQRDSAMYRCASSLEALAGGQETQYFGPGTRLLVL.

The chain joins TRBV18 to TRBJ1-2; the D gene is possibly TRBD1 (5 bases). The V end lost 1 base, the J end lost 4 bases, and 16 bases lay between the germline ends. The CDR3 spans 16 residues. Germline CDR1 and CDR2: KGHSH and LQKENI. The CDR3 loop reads CASSPQSQRGIYGYTF. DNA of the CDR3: TGTGCCAGCTCACCACAATCACAGCGGGGGATCTATGGCTACACCTTC.

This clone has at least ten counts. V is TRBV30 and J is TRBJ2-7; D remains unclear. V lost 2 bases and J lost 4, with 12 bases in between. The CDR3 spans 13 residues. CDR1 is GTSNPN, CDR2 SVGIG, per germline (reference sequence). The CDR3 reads CAWSSGNGYEQYF. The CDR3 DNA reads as TGTGCCTGGAGTTCGGGTAATGGATACGAGCAGTACTTC. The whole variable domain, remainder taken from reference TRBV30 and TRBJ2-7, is SQTIHQWPATLVQPVGSPLSLECTVEGTSNPNLYWYRQAAGRGLQLLFYSVGIGQISSEVPQNLSASRPQDRQFILSSKKLLLSDSGFYLCAWSSGNGYEQYFGPGTRLTVT.

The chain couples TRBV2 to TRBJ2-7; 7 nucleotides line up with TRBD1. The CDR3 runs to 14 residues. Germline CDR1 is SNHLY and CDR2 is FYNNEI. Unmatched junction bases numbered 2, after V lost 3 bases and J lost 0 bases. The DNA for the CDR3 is TGTGCCAGCAGTGACCAGGGGGTCTCCTACGAGCAGTACTTC. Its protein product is CASSDQGVSYEQYF.

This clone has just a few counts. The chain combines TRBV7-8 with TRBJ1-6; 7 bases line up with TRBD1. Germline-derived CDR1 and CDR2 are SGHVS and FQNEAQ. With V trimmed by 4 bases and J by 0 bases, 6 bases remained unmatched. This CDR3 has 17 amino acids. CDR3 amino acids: CASSSPGTVSYNSPLHF. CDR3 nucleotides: TGTGCCAGCAGCTCACCTGGGACAGTCTCCTATAATTCACCCCTCCACTTT.

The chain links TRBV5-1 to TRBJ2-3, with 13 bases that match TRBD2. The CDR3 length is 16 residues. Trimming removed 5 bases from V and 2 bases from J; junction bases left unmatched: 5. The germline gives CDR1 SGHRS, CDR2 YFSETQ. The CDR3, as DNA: TGCGCCAGCAGTTGGACTAGCGGGGGCCACACAGATACGCAGTATTTT. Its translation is CASSWTSGGHTDTQYF.

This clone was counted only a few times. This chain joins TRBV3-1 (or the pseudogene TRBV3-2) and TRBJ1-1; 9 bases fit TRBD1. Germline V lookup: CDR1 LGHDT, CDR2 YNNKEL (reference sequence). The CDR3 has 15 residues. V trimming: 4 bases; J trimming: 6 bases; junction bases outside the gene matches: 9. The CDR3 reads CASSPPDRGWAEAFF. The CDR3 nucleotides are TGTGCCAGCAGCCCCCCGGACAGGGGATGGGCTGAAGCTTTCTTT.

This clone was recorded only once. The CDR3: CASSDTGQGIEKLFF. The CDR3 nucleotides read TGTGCCAGCAGTGACACGGGACAGGGTATTGAAAAACTGTTTTTT. This rearrangement joins TRBV2 to TRBJ1-4; TRBD1 aligns across 9 bases. Germline trimming cut 3 bases from V and 7 bases from J; bases unmatched to any gene: 6. The CDR3 sequence is 15 residues long. The germline V gene encodes CDR1 SNHLY and CDR2 FYNNEI.

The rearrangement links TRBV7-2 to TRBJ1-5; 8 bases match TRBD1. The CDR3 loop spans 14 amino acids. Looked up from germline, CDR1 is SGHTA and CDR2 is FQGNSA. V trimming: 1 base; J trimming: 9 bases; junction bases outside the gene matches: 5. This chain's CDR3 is CASSLGQGHRPQHF. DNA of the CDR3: TGTGCCAGCAGCTTAGGACAGGGGCATAGGCCCCAGCATTTT. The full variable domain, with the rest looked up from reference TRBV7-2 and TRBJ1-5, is GAGVSQSPSNKVTEKGKDVELRCDPISGHTALYWYRQSLGQGLEFLIYFQGNSAPDKSGLPSDRFSAERTGGSVSTLTIQRTQQEDSAVYLCASSLGQGHRPQHFGDGTRLSIL.

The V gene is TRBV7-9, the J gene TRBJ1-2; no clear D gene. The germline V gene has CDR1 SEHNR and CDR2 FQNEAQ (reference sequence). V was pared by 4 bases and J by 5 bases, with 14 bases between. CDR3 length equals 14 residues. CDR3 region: CASSSYQGGYGYTF. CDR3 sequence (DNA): TGTGCCAGCAGCTCCTATCAAGGAGGATATGGCTACACCTTC.

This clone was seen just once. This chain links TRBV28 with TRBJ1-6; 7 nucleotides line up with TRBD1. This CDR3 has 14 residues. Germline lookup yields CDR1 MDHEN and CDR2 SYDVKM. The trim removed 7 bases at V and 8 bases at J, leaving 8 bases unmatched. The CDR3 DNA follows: TGTGCCAGCATTCCCGGACAGGCCTATTCACCCCTCCACTTT. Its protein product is CASIPGQAYSPLHF.